Listed below are T cell receptor beta chains from one sample, sequenced in a study of cytomegalovirus exposure and HLA in healthy donors. Sequencing was performed with immunoSEQ multiplex PCR; in TCRdb, only in-frame clones are kept and a portion is missing. This repertoire comprises over 200,000 clones; its ten largest clones make up about 1%. The sequenced material came from PBMCs. The receptors were gathered from a woman aged 25 to 39 in good health and CMV-seropositive. CDR3s include the opening cysteine and the closing phenylalanine or tryptophan.

j_gene | v_gene | CDR3aa
TRBJ2-7 | TRBV9 | CASSSRDTEQYF
TRBJ1-1 | TRBV6-6 | CASSTGDRENTEAFF
TRBJ1-5 | TRBV7-2 | CASSLVLSNQPQHF
TRBJ1-1 | TRBV6-1 | CASRGKAEAFF
TRBJ2-3 | TRBV6-1 | CASSEAGTSGDGQYF
TRBJ2-3 | TRBV2 | CASTPERSATQYF
TRBJ2-5 | TRBV29-1 | CSVHRGLQETQYF
TRBJ1-5 | TRBV6-1 | CASSAGVSNQPQHF
TRBJ1-5 | TRBV14 | CASSLLLGDKDQPQHF
TRBJ1-2 | TRBV13 | CASSSSNRVGLNGYTF
TRBJ2-7 | TRBV14 | CASSLTSGRAYEQYF
TRBJ1-3 | TRBV18 | CASSRGTGSGNTIYF
TRBJ1-5 | TRBV5-5 | CASSLVAGNQPQHF